This TCR beta chain was documented in a study of cytomegalovirus exposure and HLA in healthy donors. Notes on the study in general: In a later analysis, a missense DCLRE1C variant was linked to TCR beta V- and J-gene trimming. Another analysis was done later, and it associated approximately 15,000 TCR beta sequences with HLA alleles at 0.05 false discovery rate. In a later analysis, the majority of CMV-associated beta chains seemingly showed HLA restriction.

The V gene's germline CDR1 is SGHTS and CDR2 YDEGEE. CDR3 length: 14 residues. The ends were cut back, 0 bases at V and 1 base at J, with 6 bases in the middle. Amplification used 60 Vbeta primers and 13 Jbeta primers. Measured with immunoSEQ multiplex PCR; TCRdb has only the in-frame clones, and not every one. The sample shows approximately 79,000 clones, about 79% of them seen only once. As concerns this clone: Its antigen is not identified.

Donors showed nominal health when sampled, although they likely had unrecorded immune exposures. The rearrangement joins TRBV5-8 to TRBJ2-3; D gene ambiguous. The sequence was obtained from a male donor in good health and CMV-seropositive. Sequencing used PBMCs. CDR3 amino acids: CASSLGVGTDTQYF. DNA of the CDR3: TGTGCCAGCAGCTTGGGCGTGGGCACAGATACGCAGTATTTT.